The present T cell receptor beta chain was sequenced within a study of OX40 agonist ivuxolimab in advanced cancers. Study as a whole: Among those enrolled, mean age was 60 years (range roughly 23 to 90) and 75% to 85% were male.

Study observations and caveats: At doses 0.1 to 3.0 mg/kg, CD4+ and CD8+ clones expanded.

The germline V and J ends were trimmed by 4 bases and 1 base, with 13 bases remaining between them. This CDR3 comprises 15 residues. Per the germline V gene, CDR1 is MGHRA and CDR2 is YSYEKL. Some clones are missing from TCRdb's copy, which holds only in-frame ones; the method was immunoSEQ multiplex PCR. The top ten hold roughly 5.4% of the sample, which has more than 65,000 clones, just under 80% seen once. Turning to this clone: Antigen unknown.

The material sequenced was CD4+ or CD8+ T cells sorted from blood, taken in a trial of the OX40 agonist ivuxolimab. The chain is built from TRBV4-1 and TRBJ1-2; no firm D call. The source of this sequence is an adult with an advanced solid tumor such as melanoma, head and neck, liver or kidney cancer. In DNA, the CDR3 is TGCGCCAGCAGCCTGCGGCGGAGAGATAACTATGGCTACACCTTC. It yields the protein CASSLRRRDNYGYTF.